These 25 T cell receptor beta chains were all obtained from the same sample, sequenced in a study of neurological immune-mediated disorders. From the 5' RACE reads, TCRdb called clonotypes with MiXCR, one entry per CDR3 protein. The profile shows 65,000 to 85,000 distinct CDR3 sequences, 3.2% of them singletons. The sample consisted of PBMCs. These TCRs come from a woman aged 50 to 60 with multiple sclerosis.

The table lists this clonotype with many counts. The CDR3 sequence: CATSRVRGLSFNTEAFF. In DNA, the CDR3 is TGTGCCACCAGCAGAGTCAGGGGGCTATCCTTCAACACTGAAGCTTTCTTT. The chain carries TRBV15 and TRBJ1-1, with TRBD1 matching over 8 bases. Unmatched junction bases numbered 9, after V lost 1 base and J lost 2 bases. Germline-derived CDR1 and CDR2 are LNHNV and YYDKDF (reference sequence). The CDR3 extends over 17 amino acids.

Many counts were recorded for this clonotype. The genes are TRBV20-1 and TRBJ1-1; unclear D gene. The CDR3 sequence is 11 residues long. Germline loops: CDR1 DFQATT, CDR2 SNEGSKA (reference sequence). V was pared by 2 bases and J by 4 bases, with 5 bases between. CDR3 coding DNA: TGCAGTGCTAGAAAGAGCACTGAAGCTTTCTTT. It encodes CSARKSTEAFF.

This clonotype was observed at least ten times. The chain combines TRBV12-3 or TRBV12-4 with TRBJ2-7; 8 positions match TRBD1. The CDR3 contains 13 residues. As DNA, the CDR3 is TGTGCCAGCAGTCCTAGTCCGACAGGGGTTTACACCGTC. It translates to CASSPSPTGVYTV.

With regard to this clonotype: One end of the junction is discordant with germline, which a read error may explain. The chain joins TRBV7-7 to TRBJ2-5, with TRBD1 as a possible D gene (6 bases). This CDR3 has 14 amino acids. Germline CDR1 is SSHAT and CDR2 is FNYEAQ (reference sequence). CDR3 DNA sequence: TGTGCTAGCAGCTCCCACAGGGATTCGGAGACCCAGTACTTC. Translating gives CASSSHRDSETQYF.

This clonotype was counted ten times or more. The gene calls are TRBV12-3 or TRBV12-4 and TRBJ2-5, with a weak D call TRBD1 (5 bases). The V end lost 6 bases, the J end lost 5 bases, and 19 bases lay between the germline ends. The length of the CDR3 is 15 residues. The CDR3 sequence: CASSPPRRRVETQYF. In nucleotides, the CDR3 is TGTGCCAGCAGCCCACCACGCCGCAGGGTGGAGACCCAGTACTTC.

The sample holds many counts of this clonotype. The V call is TRBV7-2, the J call TRBJ1-5; D perhaps matches TRBD1 (6 bases). V was trimmed by 5 bases and J by 7 bases, leaving 9 bases between them. CDR1 and CDR2 (germline): SGHTA, FQGNSA. The CDR3 is made up of 12 amino acids. CDR3 amino acids: CASSLDRQPQHF. CDR3 coding DNA: TGTGCCAGCAGCCTTGACAGGCAGCCCCAGCATTTT.

The chain joins TRBV2 to TRBJ1-3, with D perhaps TRBD1 (6 bases). The CDR3 consists of 13 residues. Germline loops: CDR1 SNHLY, CDR2 FYNNEI. Trimming pared 6 bases from V and 2 bases from J, leaving 8 bases between. CDR3 sequence (DNA): TGTGCCAGCAGCCAGGGGCCTGGAAACACCATATATTTT. Its translation: CASSQGPGNTIYF.

This clonotype was seen at least ten times. The chain uses TRBV5-1 and TRBJ1-2; tentatively, D is TRBD1 (5 bases). Between the trimmed V and J ends, which lost 4 bases and 4 bases, there was a span of 11 bases. This CDR3 spans 13 amino acids. Per the germline V gene, CDR1 is SGHRS and CDR2 is YFSETQ. This CDR3 reads CASSEGNGYGYTF. The DNA for the CDR3 is TGCGCCAGCAGCGAGGGGAATGGCTATGGCTACACCTTC. Complete variable domain (other parts from reference TRBV5-1 and TRBJ1-2): KAGVTQTPRYLIKTRGQQVTLSCSPISGHRSVSWYQQTPGQGLQFLFEYFSETQRNKGNFPGRFSGRQFSNSRSEMNVSTLELGDSALYLCASSEGNGYGYTFGSGTRLTVV.

This clonotype has at least ten counts. The V gene is TRBV11-2, the J gene TRBJ2-7; D is tentatively TRBD1 or TRBD2 (5 bases each). The CDR3 is 12 amino acids. CDR1 is SGHAT and CDR2 is FQNNGV in the germline V gene. Trimming removed 4 bases from V and 9 bases from J, with 13 bases in between. CDR3 sequence: CASSSDWGRQYF. CDR3 in DNA: TGTGCCAGCAGCTCCGACTGGGGGAGGCAGTACTTC. The entire variable domain, with the rest obtained from reference TRBV11-2 and TRBJ2-7, is as follows: EAGVAQSPRYKIIEKRQSVAFWCNPISGHATLYWYQQILGQGPKLLIQFQNNGVVDDSQLPKDRFSAERLKGVDSTLKIQPAKLEDSAVYLCASSSDWGRQYFGPGTRLTVT.

Comments on this clonotype: A much larger clone differs from this one at a single base, so this may be a read error. The genes are TRBV20-1 and TRBJ2-2; no definite D call. The CDR3 extends over 14 amino acids. V gave up 5 bases and J gave up 0 bases, with 10 bases separating them. CDR1 DFQATT and CDR2 SNEGSKA come from the germline V gene (reference sequence). CDR3 nucleotide sequence: TGCAGTGCTCAGACCCGGACGAACACCGGGGAGCTGTTTTTT. As protein: CSAQTRTNTGELFF.

This clonotype was seen many times. The chain has TRBV29-1 and TRBJ2-3; a weak D match, TRBD2 (6 bases). The CDR3 is 12 amino acids. V was clipped by 5 bases and J by 12 bases, with 18 bases between them. Germline assignment: CDR1 SQVTM and CDR2 ANQGSEA. CDR3 residues: CSVTEPRDLQYF. CDR3 coding DNA: TGCAGCGTTACAGAACCGCGGGACCTTCAGTATTTT.

This clonotype has only a few counts. A much larger clone is a single base away; this may be a read error. The chain combines TRBV6-5 with TRBJ1-2; D not resolved. The CDR3 consists of 13 residues. Germline V gives CDR1 MNHEY, CDR2 SVGAGI. V dropped 0 bases and J dropped 14 bases, with 16 bases sitting between them. Written as DNA, the CDR3 is TGTGCCAGCAGTTACTCACGTGGCCCCATCCAAACCTTC. This encodes CASSYSRGPIQTF.

This clonotype was counted at least ten times. The rearrangement joins TRBV3-1 to TRBJ2-3; D uncertain. The V gene lost 0 bases and the J gene lost 1 base, with 5 bases spanning the gap. Per germline, CDR1 LGHDT and CDR2 YNNKEL (reference sequence). CDR3 length equals 14 residues. Written as DNA, the CDR3 is TGTGCCAGCAGCCAAGATTTCCGCACAGATACGCAGTATTTT. Translated, it gives CASSQDFRTDTQYF.

Turning to this clonotype: Possible read error: a much larger clone is one base away. The J gene is TRBJ2-5, the V gene TRBV18; unclear D gene. CDR1 is KGHSH and CDR2 is LQKENI in the germline V gene. The CDR3 extends over 11 amino acids. The CDR3 region is CDSSPWETQYF. CDR3 in DNA: TGTGACAGCTCACCTTGGGAGACCCAGTACTTC.

This clonotype was found many times. V is TRBV4-1 and J is TRBJ2-1, with TRBD2 matching 12 bases. The CDR3 totals 16 residues. With 3 bases clipped from V and 4 bases from J, the junction kept 4 bases outside the gene matches. CDR1 MGHRA and CDR2 YSYEKL come from the germline V gene. CDR3 in DNA: TGCGCCAGCAGCCATACTAGCGGGAGGCAATACAATGAGCAGTTCTTC. This gives the protein CASSHTSGRQYNEQFF.

The sample holds a few counts of this clonotype. Given a much more abundant clone one base away, this may be a read error. V gene TRBV20-1 combines with J gene TRBJ2-4; the D gene is possibly TRBD1 (5 bases). Germline CDR1 is DFQATT and CDR2 is SNEGSKA (reference sequence). This CDR3 has 12 amino acids. Trimming took off 7 bases at V and 3 bases at J, with 10 bases between the two ends. The CDR3 DNA sequence: TGCAGTGTAGGGGCGGACAAAAACATTCAGTACTTC. Encoded protein: CSVGADKNIQYF.

This clonotype was recorded at least ten times. The J gene is TRBJ2-6, the V gene TRBV7-9; D is ambiguous. Per germline, CDR1 SEHNR and CDR2 FQNEAQ (reference sequence). V was cut by 5 bases and J by 12 bases, with 5 bases left in between. CDR3 length: 10 amino acids. The CDR3 DNA reads as TGTGCCAGCAGCGCGAGCGTCCTGACTTTC. It codes for CASSASVLTF.

Only a few counts were recorded for this clonotype. The CDR3 region has the DNA TGTGCCAGCAGCTTAGAATCCTCCCCGACCTACGAGCAGTACTTC. This codes for CASSLESSPTYEQYF. This chain joins TRBV11-2 and TRBJ2-7; the D is unclear. Germline V gives CDR1 SGHAT, CDR2 FQNNGV. The V end was cut by 0 bases, the J end by 2 bases, with 11 bases between. The CDR3 runs to 15 residues.

This clonotype was counted ten times or more. The chain uses TRBV20-1 and TRBJ2-5; 9 nucleotides match TRBD2. This CDR3 region has 13 residues. CDR1 and CDR2 (germline): DFQATT, SNEGSKA (reference sequence). With V trimmed by 4 bases and J by 3 bases, 3 bases remained unmatched. This chain's CDR3 is CSANPSGEETQYF. The DNA of the CDR3 is TGCAGTGCTAATCCTAGCGGGGAAGAGACCCAGTACTTC.

This clonotype was seen at least ten times. V gene TRBV12-3 or TRBV12-4 combines with J gene TRBJ2-6; 9 nucleotides agree with TRBD2. The CDR3 has 21 residues. The V gene end was trimmed by 1 base and the J gene end by 3 bases; junction bases not matched to a gene: 16. The CDR3 sequence: CASSLDLSSGRFLGGANVLTF. As DNA, the CDR3 is TGTGCCAGCAGTTTAGACCTATCAAGCGGGAGGTTCCTGGGTGGGGCCAACGTCCTGACTTTC.

The sample holds many counts of this clonotype. CDR3 protein: CASSPRTGTETQYF. The CDR3 nucleotides read TGTGCCAGCAGCCCACGGACAGGGACAGAGACCCAGTACTTC. This chain uses TRBV7-7 with TRBJ2-5, with 8 bases identical to TRBD1. This CDR3 contains 14 residues. V lost 5 bases to trimming and J lost 4 bases; unmatched junction nucleotides: 6. Germline CDR1 reads SSHAT; CDR2 reads FNYEAQ (reference sequence).

There are many counts of this clonotype. This chain links TRBV5-1 with TRBJ1-1; D unclear. The length of the CDR3 is 13 residues. Germline V CDR1 and CDR2: SGHRS, YFSETQ. V was clipped by 3 bases and J by 4 bases, with 10 bases between them. The CDR3 region has the DNA TGCGCCAGCAGCTCCCGGGTGGGCACTGAAGCTTTCTTT. It encodes CASSSRVGTEAFF.

This clonotype was observed many times. The chain uses TRBV3-1 and TRBJ2-2; D is uncertain. V was clipped by 6 bases and J by 4 bases, with 12 bases between them. Germline assignment: CDR1 LGHDT and CDR2 YNNKEL (reference sequence). The CDR3 totals 14 residues. The DNA of the CDR3 is TGTGCCAGCAGACTCAGCGTGGCCACCGGGGAGCTGTTTTTT. Encoded protein: CASRLSVATGELFF.

The table lists this clonotype with a few counts. This may stem from a read error, because a much larger clone lies one nucleotide away. The gene calls are TRBV20-1 and TRBJ2-1; D uncertain. CDR1 DFQATT and CDR2 SNEGSKA come from the germline V gene (reference sequence). This CDR3 is 12 amino acids long. The CDR3 here is CSAAFEVNAQFF. The DNA for the CDR3 is TGCAGTGCCGCCTTTGAAGTCAATGCGCAGTTCTTC.

This clonotype has ten or more counts. The chain uses TRBV5-1 and TRBJ2-1; TRBD2 matches 8 bases. The ends lost 0 bases at V and 6 bases at J; junction bases unmatched: 8. CDR1 is SGHRS and CDR2 is YFSETQ in the germline V gene. This CDR3 contains 16 residues. CDR3 coding DNA: TGCGCCAGCAGCTTGGCCACCGGGAGGGCCGTCAATGAGCAGTTCTTC. It specifies CASSLATGRAVNEQFF.